This T cell receptor beta chain was retrieved from a study of blood T cell repertoires in COVID-19. This clone has only one observation. Distinct nucleotide sequences in the sample also encode this CDR3. Profiled with immunoSEQ multiplex PCR; TCRdb holds only in-frame clones, not every one. This table holds more than 110,000 clones, roughly four fifths found once. The origin of this receptor is a human donor in a cohort sampled during active COVID-19. Sequenced sample: peripheral blood.

The CDR3 sequence: CAISESAGNYGYTF. The CDR3 region has the DNA TGTGCCATCAGTGAGTCTGCAGGAAACTATGGCTACACCTTC. The rearrangement joins TRBV10-3 to TRBJ1-2, with D hard to call. The CDR3 is 14 residues long. Trimming removed 0 bases from V and 2 bases from J, with 7 bases in between. Germline CDR1 is ENHRY and CDR2 is SYGVKD.